The 8 T cell receptor beta chains below come from one sample, sequenced in a study of blood T cell repertoires in COVID-19. Data came from immunoSEQ multiplex PCR; TCRdb stores just in-frame clones and leaves some out. The sample shows roughly 150,000 clones, around 87% of them seen only once. Sequenced input: peripheral blood. The receptors come from a woman in her thirties or forties with acute or convalescent COVID-19.

In its sample, this clone was seen a few times. The chain couples TRBV6-5 to TRBJ2-2, with D possibly TRBD2 on 6 matching bases. The CDR3 totals 14 residues. The V and J ends lost 6 bases and 4 bases respectively, with 12 bases between them. Germline CDR1 reads MNHEY; CDR2 reads SVGAGI. Here the CDR3 DNA reads TGTGCCAGCAGATATCTAGCGCGCACCGGGGAGCTGTTTTTT. This codes for CASRYLARTGELFF.

V is TRBV11-3 and J is TRBJ2-5; TRBD2 matches 12 bases. Germline V gene lookup returns CDR1 SGHNT and CDR2 YENEEA. V trimming: 5 bases; J trimming: 4 bases; junction bases outside the gene matches: 14. This CDR3 has 18 amino acids. CDR3 DNA sequence: TGTGCCAGCAGCACAGGAGGGAGACTAGCGGGAGTACCAGAGACCCAGTACTTC. As protein: CASSTGGRLAGVPETQYF.

This chain links TRBV9 with TRBJ1-1; 7 bases are shared with TRBD1. The V segment lost 4 bases and the J segment 1 base; nucleotides outside the gene matches: 4. Germline CDR1 reads SGDLS; CDR2 reads YYNGEE. The CDR3 is made up of 14 amino acids. CDR3 protein: CASSLRQGNTEAFF. CDR3 in DNA: TGTGCCAGCAGCCTAAGACAGGGGAACACTGAAGCTTTCTTT.

In its sample, this clone was seen once. CDR3: CSVGEGSANEKLFF. In nucleotides, the CDR3 is TGCAGCGTTGGGGAGGGCTCGGCTAATGAAAAACTGTTTTTT. The V call is TRBV29-1, the J call TRBJ1-4; D not resolved. Germline V gives CDR1 SQVTM, CDR2 ANQGSEA. Trimming cost V 4 bases and J 3 bases, with 12 bases left between them. The CDR3 spans 14 residues.

V is TRBV5-1 and J is TRBJ1-1; weak D call: TRBD1 (6 bases). Germline CDR1 and CDR2: SGHRS and YFSETQ. CDR3 length: 15 amino acids. V was shortened by 1 base and J by 1 base, with 11 bases between the two germline ends. The CDR3 nucleotides read TGCGCCAGCAGCTTGTTGGGGGCCTCGAACACTGAAGCTTTCTTT. Protein product: CASSLLGASNTEAFF.

This chain connects TRBV5-6 to TRBJ1-2; the match to TRBD1 covers 11 bases. V lost 4 bases to trimming and J lost 6 bases; unmatched junction nucleotides: 11. The CDR3 totals 16 residues. The germline CDR1 and CDR2 sequences are SGHDT and YYEEEE. The CDR3 protein is CASSEDRGLGGNGYTF. In DNA, the CDR3 is TGTGCCAGCAGCGAGGACAGGGGGCTAGGAGGGAATGGCTACACCTTC.

This rearrangement joins TRBV30 to TRBJ2-7; 8 bases line up with TRBD2. CDR1 is GTSNPN, CDR2 SVGIG, per germline (reference sequence). Germline trimming cut 3 bases from V and 5 bases from J; bases unmatched to any gene: 9. The CDR3 extends over 14 amino acids. CDR3 bases: TGTGCCTGGAGCCCCGGGGGGGCCCGCCACGAGCAGTACTTC. Translation: CAWSPGGARHEQYF.

The chain is built from TRBV15 and TRBJ2-3; TRBD2 matches at 14 bases. With V trimmed by 0 bases and J by 10 bases, 6 bases remained unmatched. Germline V gene sequence: CDR1 LNHNV, CDR2 YYDKDF (reference sequence). The CDR3 is 16 amino acids. CDR3 sequence reads: CATSRDGGLAGVAQYF. CDR3 coding DNA: TGTGCCACCAGCAGAGATGGGGGACTAGCGGGGGTGGCGCAGTATTTT.